Below, 16 T cell receptor beta chains from the same sample are listed, as sequenced in a study of shared clonotypes between healthy human individuals (dated by TCRdb to between 2020 and 2021). Library prep was done by the immunoSEQ multiplex PCR assay. TCRdb re-hosts the immuneACCESS table, in-frame sequences only. Its copies lack some clones; in the studies checked, an unresolved V gene accounts for under half of them, and the cause for the rest is not known. The sample yields roughly 1 million clones; around 74% were counted once. Roughly 1.4% of the sample is taken by the ten largest. Sequenced: memory CD4+ T cells sorted from blood. The cell subset or site label, read with the paper, signifies: CD45RA-negative fraction. The source of these receptors is a young man in good health.

The V call is TRBV6-6, the J call TRBJ1-3; D unclear. This CDR3 spans 13 amino acids. Trimming shortened V by 8 bases and J by 4 bases, and 12 bases separated the two germline ends. Per germline, CDR1 MNHNY and CDR2 SVGAGI (reference sequence). In DNA, the CDR3 is TGTGCCAGCGCTAAGAGGACGGGAAACACCATATATTTT. This encodes CASAKRTGNTIYF.

J is TRBJ1-1 and V is TRBV10-3; maybe TRBD1 (6 bases). Trimming shortened V by 8 bases and J by 1 base, and 14 bases separated the two germline ends. Germline V CDR1 and CDR2: ENHRY, SYGVKD. There are 14 residues in the CDR3. The CDR3 region is CAIWVGDTNTEAFF. Here the CDR3 DNA reads TGTGCCATCTGGGTTGGGGACACGAACACTGAAGCTTTCTTT.

The V call is TRBV7-2, the J call TRBJ2-1, with 8 bases matching TRBD2. The CDR3 contains 14 residues. Germline values: CDR1 SGHTA, CDR2 FQGNSA. Germline trimming cut 1 base from V and 5 bases from J; bases unmatched to any gene: 1. CDR3 sequence (DNA): TGTGCCAGCAGCTTAGGGCGGGGGGACAATGAGCAGTTCTTC. It codes for CASSLGRGDNEQFF.

This rearrangement joins TRBV19 to TRBJ2-2; 7 positions agree with TRBD1. The CDR3 sequence is 17 residues long. Germline CDR1 LNHDA, CDR2 SQIVND (reference sequence). V lost 3 bases to trimming and J lost 3 bases; unmatched junction nucleotides: 10. The CDR3 nucleotides are TGTGCCAGTAGTATCCCCACAGGGGCTCCCCACACCGGGGAGCTGTTTTTT. Amino acids: CASSIPTGAPHTGELFF.

Points on this clone: This same CDR3 is encoded by further DNA sequences in the sample. The chain couples TRBV4-3 to TRBJ2-2; D may be TRBD2 (5 bases). Looked up from germline, CDR1 is LGHNA and CDR2 is YSLEER. V lost 0 bases, J lost 1 base, and 6 bases lay in between. The CDR3 is made up of 15 amino acids. The CDR3 spells CASSQEGVNTGELFF. In DNA, the CDR3 is TGCGCCAGCAGCCAAGAGGGAGTGAACACCGGGGAGCTGTTTTTT.

V is TRBV5-1 and J is TRBJ2-7; TRBD2 matches at 9 bases. J gave up 0 bases and V 10 bases, and 14 bases lay outside the gene matches. CDR1 and CDR2 from the germline V gene are SGHRS and YFSETQ. CDR3 length: 16 amino acids. DNA of the CDR3: TGCGCCTCCACAGCGGGGGGCCTCGTAAGCTCCTACGAGCAGTACTTC. It codes for CASTAGGLVSSYEQYF.

The chain combines TRBV7-9 with TRBJ2-7; TRBD1 might be the D (6 bases). Germline V gene lookup returns CDR1 SEHNR and CDR2 FQNEAQ (reference sequence). The CDR3 is 14 amino acids. V lost 1 base and J lost 3, with 10 bases in between. DNA for the CDR3: TGTGCCAGCAGCTTAGAGACAGGAGTCTACGAGCAGTACTTC. It codes for CASSLETGVYEQYF. Full variable domain (missing parts from reference TRBV7-9 and TRBJ2-7): DTGVSQNPRHKITKRGQNVTFRCDPISEHNRLYWYRQTLGQGPEFLTYFQNEAQLEKSRLLSDRFSAERPKGSFSTLEIQRTEQGDSAMYLCASSLETGVYEQYFGPGTRLTVT.

The gene calls are TRBV4-1 and TRBJ1-3; D is ambiguous. Germline-derived CDR1 and CDR2 are MGHRA and YSYEKL. Between the trimmed V and J ends, which lost 1 base and 2 bases, there was a span of 9 bases. The CDR3 length is 15 residues. CDR3 sequence (DNA): TGCGCCAGCAGCCAAGCCCCAAGGGCTGGAAACACCATATATTTT. This translates into CASSQAPRAGNTIYF.

Concerning this clone: With a far larger clone one base away, a read error is the likely cause. The same CDR3 is also encoded by other DNA sequences in this sample. The chain uses TRBV5-1 and TRBJ1-3; D uncertain. Germline V lookup: CDR1 SGHRS, CDR2 YFSETQ. This CDR3 is 15 amino acids long. The ends were cut back, 6 bases at V and 4 bases at J, with 17 bases in the middle. DNA for the CDR3: TGCGCCAGCACCCTCGTGGGAGGGCCGGGAAACACCATATATTTT. It translates to CASTLVGGPGNTIYF.

The chain carries TRBV11-2 and TRBJ1-5; the D gene is possibly TRBD1 (5 bases). With 4 bases removed from V and 12 bases from J, the gap between germline ends came to 10 bases. The CDR3 totals 11 residues. The germline V gene encodes CDR1 SGHAT and CDR2 FQNNGV. DNA of the CDR3: TGTGCCAGCAGCTCGGGACTGGTCCAGCATTTT. Translated: CASSSGLVQHF.

The chain combines TRBV10-3 with TRBJ2-7; no firm D call. In germline, CDR1 is ENHRY, CDR2 SYGVKD. The CDR3 runs to 13 residues. V shed 4 bases and J shed 1 base, with 8 bases lying between them. CDR3 coding DNA: TGTGCCATCAGTGTAGTAGTTTCCTACGAGCAGTACTTC. As protein: CAISVVVSYEQYF.

The chain is built from TRBV5-1 and TRBJ2-3; possibly TRBD2 for D (7 bases). The germline gives CDR1 SGHRS, CDR2 YFSETQ. This CDR3 is 16 amino acids long. Trimming shortened V by 5 bases and J by 3 bases, and 19 bases separated the two germline ends. CDR3 sequence reads: CASSNVGGAFTDTQYF. CDR3 nucleotide sequence: TGCGCCAGCAGTAACGTAGGGGGGGCCTTTACAGATACGCAGTATTTT.

The chain carries TRBV10-3 and TRBJ2-3; 7 bases map to TRBD1. CDR3 size: 14 residues. With V trimmed by 11 bases and J by 0 bases, 8 bases remained unmatched. Germline CDR1 ENHRY, CDR2 SYGVKD. CDR3 region: CASKGGLSTDTQYF. Written as DNA, the CDR3 is TGTGCCTCCAAAGGGGGCTTGAGCACAGATACGCAGTATTTT.

This chain joins TRBV7-2 and TRBJ2-5; TRBD2 agrees at 13 bases. The CDR3 covers 12 residues. The junction had 5 bases not matched to a gene; V was cut back by 6 bases and J by 13 bases. Germline CDR1 reads SGHTA; CDR2 reads FQGNSA. This CDR3 reads CASSGLAGAPYF. Here the CDR3 DNA reads TGTGCCAGCAGTGGACTAGCGGGGGCCCCGTACTTC.

The chain joins TRBV7-8 to TRBJ2-7, with TRBD2 identical over 9 bases. J was trimmed by 2 bases and V by 5 bases; bases with no gene match: 10. CDR3 length: 16 amino acids. The germline V gene encodes CDR1 SGHVS and CDR2 FQNEAQ. The CDR3 loop reads CASSTSSGILAYEQYF. For the CDR3, the DNA is TGTGCCAGCAGCACCTCTAGCGGGATACTGGCCTACGAGCAGTACTTC. Filled out from reference TRBV7-8 and TRBJ2-7, the complete variable domain reads GAGVSQSPRYKVAKRGQDVALRCDPISGHVSLFWYQQALGQGPEFLTYFQNEAQLDKSGLPSDRFFAERPEGSVSTLKIQRTQQEDSAVYLCASSTSSGILAYEQYFGPGTRLTVT.

The J gene is TRBJ2-2, the V gene TRBV6-5; D unresolved. From germline, CDR1 is MNHEY and CDR2 SVGAGI. The V end was cut by 2 bases, the J end by 7 bases, with 11 bases between. The CDR3 sequence is 14 residues long. DNA of the CDR3: TGTGCCAGCAGTTACACCGGGTCGAACGGGGAGCTGTTTTTT. This encodes CASSYTGSNGELFF.